Below, 6 T cell receptor beta chains from the same sample are listed, as sequenced in a study of identical twins. TCRdb recomputed calls from the 5' RACE reads with MiXCR, one row per CDR3 protein. This sample has approximately 1.8 million distinct CDR3 sequences, with less than 35% found just once. Sample: cord blood. The receptor set was obtained from a newborn girl in good health.

As regards this clonotype: Germline is not matched at one junction end, which may reflect a read error. This chain connects TRBV19 to TRBJ2-1; D is unresolved. The CDR3 sequence is 14 residues long. Germline V gene lookup returns CDR1 LNHDA and CDR2 SQIVND (reference sequence). The chain's CDR3 is CASRSMTIYNEQLF. CDR3 in DNA: TGTGCCAGTCGCAGTATGACAATCTACAATGAGCAGCTCTTC.

CDR3: CSVRASYEQYF. Written as DNA, the CDR3 is TGCAGCGTCAGGGCCTCCTACGAGCAGTACTTC. The J gene is TRBJ2-7, the V gene TRBV29-1; TRBD1 might be the D (5 bases). V shed 6 bases and J shed 0 bases, with 6 bases lying between them. Germline CDR1 reads SQVTM; CDR2 reads ANQGSEA. The CDR3 totals 11 residues.

This chain joins TRBV5-1 and TRBJ2-5, with TRBD1 matching 10 bases. Germline assignment: CDR1 SGHRS and CDR2 YFSETQ. The CDR3 consists of 15 residues. Unmatched junction bases numbered 5, after V lost 4 bases and J lost 2 bases. DNA for the CDR3: TGCGCCAGCAGCGGGCCGGGACAGGGGCAAGAGACCCAGTACTTC. It yields the protein CASSGPGQGQETQYF. Drawing the rest from reference TRBV5-1 and TRBJ2-5, the complete variable domain is KAGVTQTPRYLIKTRGQQVTLSCSPISGHRSVSWYQQTPGQGLQFLFEYFSETQRNKGNFPGRFSGRQFSNSRSEMNVSTLELGDSALYLCASSGPGQGQETQYFGPGTRLLVL.

This clonotype was observed a handful of times. The chain joins TRBV20-1 to TRBJ2-3; 7 nucleotides agree with TRBD2. CDR3 length: 13 amino acids. Germline CDR1 is DFQATT and CDR2 is SNEGSKA (reference sequence). As DNA, the CDR3 is TGCGGTCCTACTAGCGCCTTCACAGATACGCAGTATTTT. Residues: CGPTSAFTDTQYF.

The sample holds a few counts of this clonotype. V is TRBV19 and J is TRBJ2-7; D perhaps matches TRBD1 (6 bases). Germline V gives CDR1 LNHDA, CDR2 SQIVND (reference sequence). V lost 5 bases and J lost 3, with 17 bases in between. This CDR3 contains 15 residues. CDR3 residues: CASSFRGKGIYEQYF. In nucleotides, the CDR3 is TGTGCCAGTAGTTTCAGGGGAAAAGGAATCTACGAGCAGTACTTC.

This clonotype occurred many times. V is TRBV27 and J is TRBJ2-7; 11 nucleotides line up with TRBD1. J was trimmed by 3 bases and V by 6 bases; bases with no gene match: 4. The CDR3 loop spans 14 amino acids. Germline V lookup: CDR1 MNHEY, CDR2 SMNVEV (reference sequence). In nucleotides, the CDR3 is TGTGCCAGCAGAACCGGGACAGGGGGCTACGAGCAGTACTTC. This translates into CASRTGTGGYEQYF.